These 17 T cell receptor beta chains originate from one sample sequenced in a study of T-cell memory formation after mild COVID-19. TCRdb independently ran MiXCR on the 5' RACE reads; one entry per CDR3 protein. In the table there are about 350,000 distinct CDR3 sequences, around 15% of which are singletons. The sample consisted of PBMCs or a T cell subset sorted from them (not recorded which). The receptors come from a man younger than 35 who had mild COVID-19 (a few samples of this study predate the infection). Cell type and time point are not known.

This sequence joins TRBV18 and TRBJ1-1, with TRBD1 matching 7 bases. The germline V gene encodes CDR1 KGHSH and CDR2 LQKENI. V lost 2 bases to trimming and J lost 2 bases; unmatched junction nucleotides: 5. This CDR3 comprises 15 residues. The CDR3 sequence is CASSPGGTVNTEAFF. The CDR3 coding sequence is TGTGCCAGCTCACCAGGAGGGACAGTAAACACTGAAGCTTTCTTT.

This rearrangement joins TRBV5-5 to TRBJ2-7, with 8 bases identical to TRBD1. The CDR3 contains 15 residues. V shed 3 bases and J 3 bases; nucleotides not matched to a gene: 8. The germline CDR1 and CDR2 sequences are SGHKS and YYEKEE (reference sequence). The CDR3 DNA reads TGTGCCAGCAGCTCGCCCGGACAGGGCGTCTACGAGCAGTACGTC. This sequence encodes CASSSPGQGVYEQYV.

This clonotype has a handful of counts. This sequence joins TRBV5-1 and TRBJ2-5; no clear D. The germline V and J ends were trimmed by 0 bases and 5 bases, with 20 bases remaining between them. CDR3 size: 17 residues. CDR1 and CDR2 (germline): SGHRS, YFSETQ. The CDR3 spells CASSLGVALEIGETQYF. In DNA, the CDR3 is TGCGCCAGCAGCTTGGGAGTCGCGTTGGAGATCGGGGAGACCCAGTACTTC.

This clonotype was counted many times. The chain employs TRBV5-1 and TRBJ2-5; D remains ambiguous. The CDR3 is 15 residues long. The germline V and J ends were trimmed by 6 bases and 4 bases, with 19 bases remaining between them. Germline loops: CDR1 SGHRS, CDR2 YFSETQ. The DNA for the CDR3 is TGCGCCAGCACCGAAGGACGCCCGTCGGCAGAGACCCAGTACTTC. It encodes CASTEGRPSAETQYF.

This clonotype was detected a few times. The V and J genes are TRBV24-1 and TRBJ2-3, with 8 bases lining up with TRBD2. Trimming at V came to 3 bases and at J to 8 bases, leaving 3 bases not matched to a gene. CDR3 size: 13 residues. The germline CDR1 and CDR2 sequences are KGHDR and SFDVKD. Here the CDR3 reads CATSDGTRATQYF. The CDR3 DNA reads TGTGCCACCAGTGATGGGACTAGAGCTACGCAGTATTTT.

This clonotype was seen a handful of times. The chain employs TRBV20-1 and TRBJ1-1; D might be TRBD1 (5 bases). With 0 bases removed from V and 1 base from J, the gap between germline ends came to 15 bases. This CDR3 has 16 residues. CDR1 is DFQATT and CDR2 is SNEGSKA in the germline V gene (reference sequence). The CDR3 here is CSARDPMGGRNTEAFF. The CDR3 DNA sequence: TGCAGTGCTAGAGACCCGATGGGGGGAAGGAACACTGAAGCTTTCTTT.

This clonotype appeared a single time. CDR3 DNA: TGCAGCGTTTTGGGACGGTACCAAGAGACCCAGTACTTC. It translates to CSVLGRYQETQYF. The chain carries TRBV29-1 and TRBJ2-5; D tentatively reads TRBD1 or TRBD2 (5 bases each). Trimming pared 5 bases from V and 0 bases from J, leaving 10 bases between. Germline CDR1 reads SQVTM; CDR2 reads ANQGSEA. This CDR3 comprises 13 residues.

The chain has TRBV6-5 and TRBJ1-5, with TRBD1 identical over 7 bases. In germline, CDR1 is MNHEY, CDR2 SVGAGI. J gave up 6 bases and V 6 bases, and 8 bases lay outside the gene matches. This CDR3 has 14 amino acids. The CDR3 here is CASRADRDGQPQHF. DNA of the CDR3: TGTGCCAGCAGAGCCGACAGGGACGGTCAGCCCCAGCATTTT.

In its sample, this clonotype was seen a few times. The chain links TRBV4-3 to TRBJ2-5; D call uncertain. The CDR3 extends over 15 amino acids. V lost 1 base and J lost 0, with 9 bases in between. Per the germline V gene, CDR1 is LGHNA and CDR2 is YSLEER. The CDR3 sequence is CASSQGIGYQETQYF. Written as DNA, the CDR3 is TGCGCCAGCAGCCAAGGAATAGGGTACCAAGAGACCCAGTACTTC.

The V call is TRBV4-2, the J call TRBJ2-2; D remains unclear. Deletions cut 4 bases from V and 5 bases from J, with 11 bases between. The CDR3 has 14 residues. Germline lookup yields CDR1 LGHNA and CDR2 YNFKEQ. CDR3 amino acids: CASSLYLDTGELFF. In nucleotides, the CDR3 is TGTGCCAGCAGCCTGTACCTAGATACCGGGGAGCTGTTTTTT.

This clonotype was seen a few times. V usage is TRBV6-5 and J usage is TRBJ2-6; possibly TRBD1 for D (5 bases). Germline V gene sequence: CDR1 MNHEY, CDR2 SVGAGI. Trimming took off 3 bases at V and 1 base at J, with 7 bases between the two ends. The CDR3 is 15 amino acids. CDR3 coding DNA: TGTGCCAGCAGTTATGCAGGGTCTGGGGCCAACGTCCTGACTTTC. This gives the protein CASSYAGSGANVLTF.

This clonotype showed up many times. The V gene is TRBV5-1, the J gene TRBJ2-5, with D maybe TRBD2 (5 bases). The CDR3 is made up of 11 amino acids. CDR1 is SGHRS and CDR2 is YFSETQ in the germline V gene. Between the trimmed V and J ends, which lost 6 bases and 7 bases, there was a span of 10 bases. CDR3 in DNA: TGCGCCAGCACCTCCGAGGGGACCCAGTACTTC. It is translated as CASTSEGTQYF.

The J gene is TRBJ2-7, the V gene TRBV9; D may be TRBD2 (5 bases). Germline V gene data show CDR1 as SGDLS and CDR2 as YYNGEE. The CDR3 extends over 14 amino acids. V was clipped by 0 bases and J by 0 bases, with 7 bases between them. The CDR3 loop is CASSVGESSYEQYF. In nucleotides, the CDR3 is TGTGCCAGCAGCGTAGGGGAGAGCTCCTACGAGCAGTACTTC.

The rearrangement joins TRBV6-2 or TRBV6-3 to TRBJ2-5; D remains unclear. CDR1 and CDR2 from the germline V gene are MNHEY and SVGEGT. This CDR3 is built from 13 residues. Deletions cut 2 bases from V and 8 bases from J, with 12 bases between. This chain's CDR3 is CASSYGVVGTQYF. The CDR3 region has the DNA TGTGCCAGCAGTTACGGGGTAGTAGGAACCCAGTACTTC.

This clonotype was recorded many times. J is TRBJ1-6 and V is TRBV12-3 or TRBV12-4; possibly TRBD1 for D (6 bases). Trimming took 6 bases from V and 9 from J, leaving 15 bases between them. The CDR3 is 14 amino acids. The CDR3 sequence is CASSFQTGTSPLHF. In nucleotides, the CDR3 is TGTGCCAGCAGCTTCCAGACAGGTACTTCACCCCTCCACTTT.

V usage is TRBV5-4 and J usage is TRBJ1-1, with D maybe TRBD1 (5 bases). Germline CDR1 is SGHNT and CDR2 is YYREEE (reference sequence). V lost 4 bases, J lost 13 bases, and 23 bases lay in between. The CDR3 consists of 14 residues. This CDR3 reads CASSLGPTDTKGFF. CDR3 coding DNA: TGTGCCAGCAGCCTGGGACCGACGGATACAAAGGGTTTCTTT.

This clonotype has only a few counts. The V gene is TRBV7-8, the J gene TRBJ1-5; D not resolved. The length of the CDR3 is 16 residues. V lost 1 base to trimming and J lost 7 bases, with 17 bases between them. Germline values: CDR1 SGHVS, CDR2 FQNEAQ. CDR3 DNA: TGTGCCAGCAGCTTAGAGCAGTGGGGAGTAGAACAGCCCCAGCATTTT. This translates into CASSLEQWGVEQPQHF.